This TCR beta chain was found in a study of blood T cell repertoires in COVID-19. Study background: Sources were T cells, B-cell-depleted T cells, or PBMCs; the material itself was cDNA or gDNA.

This CDR3 spans 13 amino acids. The germline V gene encodes CDR1 SGHTA and CDR2 FQGNSA. With V trimmed by 5 bases and J by 2 bases, 2 bases remained unmatched. This clone appeared a single time. In the original workflow: The assay estimated nucleated cells by amplifying reference gene primers. Sequencing was performed with immunoSEQ multiplex PCR; in TCRdb, only in-frame clones are kept and a portion is missing. The V and J calls and clone size were taken over from that table, and D and trimming were inferred from the DNA. The sample contains around 67,000 clones, around 88% of which appear only once.

The chain is built from TRBV7-2 and TRBJ2-5; 7 bases are shared with TRBD1. This sequence was found in a man in his fifties with active COVID-19. The sequenced material came from peripheral blood. This chain's CDR3 is CASSRQGQETQYF. DNA of the CDR3: TGTGCCAGCAGCCGACAGGGACAAGAGACCCAGTACTTC.